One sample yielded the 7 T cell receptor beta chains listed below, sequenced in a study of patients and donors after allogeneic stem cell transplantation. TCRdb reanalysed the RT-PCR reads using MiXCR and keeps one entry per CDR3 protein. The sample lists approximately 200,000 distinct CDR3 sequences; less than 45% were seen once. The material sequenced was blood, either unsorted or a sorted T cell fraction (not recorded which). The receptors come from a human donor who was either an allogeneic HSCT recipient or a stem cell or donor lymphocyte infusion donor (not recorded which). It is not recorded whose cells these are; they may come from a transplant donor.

This CDR3 is CSARETGYGYTF. The CDR3 region has the DNA TGCAGTGCTAGAGAAACGGGCTATGGCTACACCTTC. This rearrangement joins TRBV20-1 to TRBJ1-2; D ambiguous. V lost 0 bases to trimming and J lost 4 bases, with 6 bases between them. Per the germline V gene, CDR1 is DFQATT and CDR2 is SNEGSKA (reference sequence). CDR3 length: 12 amino acids.

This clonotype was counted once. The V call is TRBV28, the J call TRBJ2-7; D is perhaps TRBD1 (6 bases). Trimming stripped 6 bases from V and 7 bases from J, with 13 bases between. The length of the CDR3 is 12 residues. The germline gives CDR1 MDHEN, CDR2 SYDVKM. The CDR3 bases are TGTGCCAGCAGGCTGGGACAACGTGAGCAGTACTTC. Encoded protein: CASRLGQREQYF.

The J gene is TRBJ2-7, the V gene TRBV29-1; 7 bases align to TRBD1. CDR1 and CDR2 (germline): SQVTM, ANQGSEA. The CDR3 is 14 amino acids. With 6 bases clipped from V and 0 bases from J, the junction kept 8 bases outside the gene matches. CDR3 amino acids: CSVQGQAASYEQYF. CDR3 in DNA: TGCAGCGTGCAAGGACAGGCCGCCTCCTACGAGCAGTACTTC.

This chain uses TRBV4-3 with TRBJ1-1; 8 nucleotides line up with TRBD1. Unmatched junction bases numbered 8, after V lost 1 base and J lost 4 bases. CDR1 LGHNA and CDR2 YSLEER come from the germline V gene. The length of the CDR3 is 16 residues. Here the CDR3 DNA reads TGCGCCAGCAGCCAAGCAGGACAGGGTTTGGTCACTGAAGCTTTCTTT. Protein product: CASSQAGQGLVTEAFF.

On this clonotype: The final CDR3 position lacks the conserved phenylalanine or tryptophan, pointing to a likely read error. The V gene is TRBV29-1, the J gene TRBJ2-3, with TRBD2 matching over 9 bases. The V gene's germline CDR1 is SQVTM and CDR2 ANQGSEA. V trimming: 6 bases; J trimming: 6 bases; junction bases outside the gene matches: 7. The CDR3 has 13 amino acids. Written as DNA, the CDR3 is TGCAGCGTCCCCCCCAGCGGGAGGGATACGCAGTATTTG. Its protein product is CSVPPSGRDTQYL.

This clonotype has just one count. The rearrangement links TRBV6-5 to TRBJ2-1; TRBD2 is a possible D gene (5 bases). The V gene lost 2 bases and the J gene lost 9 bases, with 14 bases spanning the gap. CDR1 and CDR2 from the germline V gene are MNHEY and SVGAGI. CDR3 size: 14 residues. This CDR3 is CASSYGSVSGEQFF. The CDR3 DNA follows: TGTGCCAGCAGTTACGGGAGTGTTTCGGGTGAGCAGTTCTTC.

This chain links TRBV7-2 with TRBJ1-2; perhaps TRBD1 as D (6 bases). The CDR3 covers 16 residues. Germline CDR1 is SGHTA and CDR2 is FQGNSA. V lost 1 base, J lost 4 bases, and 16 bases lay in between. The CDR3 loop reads CASSLEPTGGFYGYTF. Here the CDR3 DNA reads TGTGCCAGCAGCTTAGAGCCGACAGGAGGCTTCTATGGCTACACCTTC.